This TCR delta chain was captured by sequencing in a study of gamma-delta chains in newborns, infants, children. For the study at large: Microbial exposure reportedly drives polyclonal innate γδ T cell expansion after birth.

TCRdb re-processed the reads using CATT. The data hold over a thousand delta-chain clones, with 7% to 9.5% observed a single time. CDR1 is GEAIGNYY and CDR2 is EKD in the germline V gene. CDR3 length: 17 amino acids. The sample holds a few counts of this clone. The TCRdb protein comes from a much larger clone and disagrees with this DNA's translation at residue 11, likely due to a read error; the protein given here is derived from the DNA. This TCR was sampled from a child who was a newborn, infant or young child, either healthy, febrile or measles-vaccinated (not recorded which). The V call is TRDV2, the J call TRDJ3; 8 bases align to TRDD3. The specimen sequenced was blood. The CDR3: CACDTMGDSWGTRQMFF. CDR3 coding DNA: TGTGCCTGTGACACCATGGGGGATTCCTGGGGCACCCGACAGATGTTTTTC.